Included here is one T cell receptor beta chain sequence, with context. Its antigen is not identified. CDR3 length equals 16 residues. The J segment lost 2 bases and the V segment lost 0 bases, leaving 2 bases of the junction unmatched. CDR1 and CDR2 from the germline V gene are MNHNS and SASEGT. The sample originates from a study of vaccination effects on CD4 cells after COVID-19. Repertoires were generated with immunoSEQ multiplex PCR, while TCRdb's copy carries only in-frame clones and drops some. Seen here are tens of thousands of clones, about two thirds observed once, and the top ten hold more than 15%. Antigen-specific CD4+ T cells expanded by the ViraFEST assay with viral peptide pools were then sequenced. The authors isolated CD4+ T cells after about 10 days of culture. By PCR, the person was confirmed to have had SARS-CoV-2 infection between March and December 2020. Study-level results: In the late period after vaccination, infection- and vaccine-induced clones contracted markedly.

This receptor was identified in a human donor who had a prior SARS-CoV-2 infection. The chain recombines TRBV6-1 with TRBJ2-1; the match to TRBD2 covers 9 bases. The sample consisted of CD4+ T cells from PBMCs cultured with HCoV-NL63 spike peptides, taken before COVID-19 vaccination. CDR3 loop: CASSEARGGAYNEQFF. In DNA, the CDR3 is TGTGCCAGCAGTGAAGCGCGGGGGGGCGCCTACAATGAGCAGTTCTTC.